The 17 T cell receptor beta chains below come from one sample, sequenced in a study of blood T cells in healthy people across ages. Primed by a sample-barcoded 5' primer and a J-beta primer mix, a second PCR proceeded for roughly 7 to 11 cycles. TCRdb called the 5' RACE reads again in MiXCR, with one record for every CDR3 protein. The data contain roughly 790,000 distinct CDR3 sequences, roughly two fifths of them singletons. The sequencing sample was made of blood. These receptor sequences come from a woman aged 55-69 years in good health.

The chain combines TRBV6-2 or TRBV6-3 with TRBJ1-1, with D hard to call. Germline-derived CDR1 and CDR2 are MNHEY and SVGEGT. The V and J ends lost 1 base and 10 bases respectively, with 13 bases between them. This CDR3 comprises 13 residues. The CDR3 protein is CASSYLGKAGAFF. DNA for the CDR3: TGTGCCAGCAGTTACTTAGGCAAAGCGGGAGCTTTCTTT.

The table lists this clonotype with many counts. This chain uses TRBV29-1 with TRBJ1-2, with 9 bases aligning to TRBD1. The CDR3 is 12 residues long. Germline trimming cut 6 bases from V and 4 bases from J; bases unmatched to any gene: 3. Germline assignment: CDR1 SQVTM and CDR2 ANQGSEA. The CDR3 loop is CSVVDRGYGYTF. The CDR3 DNA is TGCAGCGTCGTGGACAGGGGCTATGGCTACACCTTC. Together with reference TRBV29-1 and TRBJ1-2, the CDR3 gives the full variable domain: SAVISQKPSRDICQRGTSLTIQCQVDSQVTMMFWYRQQPGQSLTLIATANQGSEATYESGFVIDKFPISRPNLTFSTLTVSNMSPEDSSIYLCSVVDRGYGYTFGSGTRLTVV.

This clonotype was seen a few times. The CDR3 nucleotides read TGTGCCAGCGCAGGGACAGGGTTGCCCAGCCACTTT. As protein: CASAGTGLPSHF. The chain has TRBV25-1 and TRBJ1-6; 9 positions match TRBD1. V was pared by 8 bases and J by 18 bases, with 11 bases of the junction left unmatched. Germline CDR1 and CDR2: MGHDK and SYGVNS. This CDR3 contains 12 residues.

The chain carries TRBV9 and TRBJ1-1; D is ambiguous. Trimming stripped 0 bases from V and 2 bases from J, with 8 bases between. Per the germline V gene, CDR1 is SGDLS and CDR2 is YYNGEE. The CDR3 consists of 14 residues. CDR3 in amino acids: CASSVVTGNTEAFF. Here the CDR3 DNA reads TGTGCCAGCAGCGTAGTGACGGGAAACACTGAAGCTTTCTTT.

Of note for this clonotype: At one boundary the junction diverges from the germline segment, which might be a read error. The chain employs TRBV7-2 and TRBJ2-1; 9 nucleotides match TRBD2. The CDR3 has 18 residues. The germline CDR1 and CDR2 sequences are SGHTA and FQGNSA. CDR3 coding DNA: TGTGTCAGCAGCTTAGTTCGGTCAGCGGGGGGAAATCGGAATGAGCAGTTCTTC. As protein: CVSSLVRSAGGNRNEQFF.

The V call is TRBV20-1, the J call TRBJ2-3; perhaps TRBD2 as D (5 bases). CDR1 is DFQATT and CDR2 is SNEGSKA in the germline V gene (reference sequence). V dropped 1 base and J dropped 5 bases, with 19 bases sitting between them. This CDR3 is 16 amino acids long. This chain's CDR3 is CSARASGPTPGDTQYF. CDR3 sequence (DNA): TGCAGTGCTAGAGCGAGCGGTCCCACCCCCGGAGATACGCAGTATTTT.

This clonotype was picked up a small number of times. CDR3 DNA: TGTGCCAGCAGGACTAGCAACAATGAGCAGTTCTTC. As protein: CASRTSNNEQFF. This chain links TRBV7-9 with TRBJ2-1; 7 bases map to TRBD2. V shed 6 bases, J shed 5 bases, and the junction held 1 base outside the gene matches. Germline V gives CDR1 SEHNR, CDR2 FQNEAQ (reference sequence). CDR3 length equals 12 residues. Full variable domain (remainder filled in from reference TRBV7-9 and TRBJ2-1): DTGVSQNPRHKITKRGQNVTFRCDPISEHNRLYWYRQTLGQGPEFLTYFQNEAQLEKSRLLSDRFSAERPKGSFSTLEIQRTEQGDSAMYLCASRTSNNEQFFGPGTRLTVL.

The genes are TRBV20-1 and TRBJ1-2; 7 nucleotides align to TRBD1. CDR1 is DFQATT, CDR2 SNEGSKA, per germline (reference sequence). The CDR3 consists of 12 residues. V trimming: 5 bases; J trimming: 6 bases; junction bases outside the gene matches: 6. The DNA of the CDR3 is TGCAGTGCTTGGACAGGAAAGAATGGCTACACCTTC. It codes for CSAWTGKNGYTF.

This clonotype has ten or more counts. The rearrangement links TRBV5-6 to TRBJ2-1; D not certain. CDR3 length: 14 residues. Trimming took off 0 bases at V and 4 bases at J, with 8 bases between the two ends. CDR1 and CDR2 (germline): SGHDT, YYEEEE. CDR3 loop: CASSLGTEYNEQFF. CDR3 DNA: TGTGCCAGCAGCTTGGGGACGGAGTACAATGAGCAGTTCTTC.

V is TRBV7-6 and J is TRBJ2-7; weak D call: TRBD2 (5 bases). Trimming stripped 1 base from V and 4 bases from J, with 11 bases between. The CDR3 runs to 14 residues. In germline, CDR1 is SGHVS, CDR2 FNYEAQ. This CDR3 is CASSLEAGQYEQYF. The CDR3 DNA sequence: TGTGCCAGCAGCTTAGAGGCGGGCCAATACGAGCAGTACTTC.

This clonotype was observed a few times. This chain connects TRBV11-1 to TRBJ2-5, with 15 bases that match TRBD2. The length of the CDR3 is 17 residues. Germline V gives CDR1 SGHAT, CDR2 FQDESV (reference sequence). V trimming: 5 bases; J trimming: 11 bases; junction bases outside the gene matches: 15. The CDR3 reads CASSHRGGLAGGNEQYF. Here the CDR3 DNA reads TGTGCCAGCAGCCACCGGGGGGGACTAGCGGGAGGCAATGAGCAGTACTTC.

The chain has TRBV5-1 and TRBJ2-7; 7 bases are a match to TRBD2. The CDR3 consists of 15 residues. Germline CDR1 SGHRS, CDR2 YFSETQ. Germline trimming cut 7 bases from V and 7 bases from J; bases unmatched to any gene: 17. The CDR3 DNA follows: TGCGCCAGCTGTGAAGCGGGACCCCTATCGTGGGAGCAGTACTTC. Encoded protein: CASCEAGPLSWEQYF.

The chain joins TRBV3-1 to TRBJ1-2, with 8 bases matching TRBD1. The CDR3 covers 14 residues. Per the germline V gene, CDR1 is LGHDT and CDR2 is YNNKEL (reference sequence). Losses at the gene ends were 6 bases for V and 8 bases for J; bases not matched to a gene: 11. CDR3 region: CASSRTPGGGGYTF. CDR3 sequence (DNA): TGTGCCAGCAGTCGGACCCCAGGGGGCGGCGGCTACACCTTC.

The chain uses TRBV12-3 or TRBV12-4 and TRBJ2-1; D may be TRBD2 (5 bases). Trimming took 2 bases from V and 7 from J, leaving 15 bases between them. This CDR3 has 15 amino acids. CDR3 sequence: CASSLTASRGNEQFF. CDR3 DNA sequence: TGTGCCAGCAGTTTAACGGCTAGCCGGGGAAATGAGCAGTTCTTC.

This chain links TRBV3-1 with TRBJ2-1; D perhaps matches TRBD1 (6 bases). Germline V gene lookup returns CDR1 LGHDT and CDR2 YNNKEL (reference sequence). With 1 base removed from V and 0 bases from J, the gap between germline ends came to 10 bases. This CDR3 comprises 16 residues. For the CDR3, the DNA is TGTGCCAGCAGCCAAGTCTTAGGGGGCTCCTACAATGAGCAGTTCTTC. It is translated as CASSQVLGGSYNEQFF.

The J gene is TRBJ2-1, the V gene TRBV6-2 or TRBV6-3, with 7 nucleotides matching TRBD1. From germline, CDR1 is MNHEY and CDR2 SVGEGT. The CDR3 is 15 residues long. After removal of 6 bases from V and 0 bases from J, the junction contained 5 bases not matched to a gene. The CDR3 DNA follows: TGTGCCAGCAGAGAGACAGGGAGCTCCTACAATGAGCAGTTCTTC. Translating gives CASRETGSSYNEQFF.

This clonotype came up a few times. This sequence joins TRBV20-1 and TRBJ2-7; D remains ambiguous. The CDR3 is 13 residues long. Germline V gene data show CDR1 as DFQATT and CDR2 as SNEGSKA (reference sequence). Deletions cut 0 bases from V and 8 bases from J, with 14 bases between. The CDR3 loop is CSARDPGERQQYF. As DNA, the CDR3 is TGCAGTGCTAGAGATCCTGGCGAACGGCAGCAGTACTTC.